This is a list of T cell receptor beta chains from one sample in a study of blood T cell repertoires in COVID-19. Sequencing was performed with immunoSEQ multiplex PCR; in TCRdb, only in-frame clones are kept and a portion is missing. Among some 250,000 clones listed, 80% to 90% were seen once. Sequencing was carried out using PBMCs or T cells enriched from blood (not recorded which). The receptors come from a man aged 40-50 years who had recovered from COVID-19. Each CDR3 is given with its conserved first and last residue. Fields, in order: CDR3 protein, CDR3 DNA, V gene, clone size, J gene, D gene. A D gene is named only where the DNA matches it firmly. Not every row has a clone size; where given, it reads once, few, many or a size class.

CDR3 protein: CASVVAQSRRGYNEQFF
CDR3 DNA: TGTGCCAGCGTAGTGGCTCAAAGTCGCAGGGGCTACAATGAGCAGTTCTTC
V gene: TRBV28
clone size: NA
J gene: TRBJ2-1
D gene: NA

CDR3 protein: CASSDSGGIQETQYF
CDR3 DNA: TGTGCCAGCAGCGATTCTGGAGGAATCCAAGAGACCCAGTACTTC
V gene: TRBV11-3
clone size: NA
J gene: TRBJ2-5
D gene: NA

CDR3 protein: CASRQIQGRTEAFF
CDR3 DNA: TGTGCCAGTAGACAAATACAGGGACGCACTGAAGCTTTCTTT
V gene: TRBV19
clone size: NA
J gene: TRBJ1-1
D gene: NA

CDR3 protein: CASSRLAGGVYNEQFF
CDR3 DNA: TGCGCCAGCAGCCGGCTAGCGGGAGGGGTTTACAATGAGCAGTTCTTC
V gene: TRBV4-3
clone size: NA
J gene: TRBJ2-1
D gene: TRBD2

CDR3 protein: CASSSKADPSGRVQETQYF
CDR3 DNA: TGTGCCAGCAGCTCAAAAGCAGATCCTAGCGGGAGAGTTCAAGAGACCCAGTACTTC
V gene: TRBV13
clone size: NA
J gene: TRBJ2-5
D gene: TRBD2

CDR3 protein: CASWEGSEEKLFF
CDR3 DNA: TGTGCCAGCTGGGAAGGGAGTGAGGAAAAACTGTTTTTT
V gene: TRBV28
clone size: NA
J gene: TRBJ1-4
D gene: NA

CDR3 protein: CASRSAGVYGYTF
CDR3 DNA: TGTGCCAGTCGATCCGCGGGGGTCTATGGCTACACCTTC
V gene: TRBV19
clone size: NA
J gene: TRBJ1-2
D gene: NA

CDR3 protein: CASRGDFSTGELFF
CDR3 DNA: TGTGCCAGCAGGGGTGACTTCAGCACCGGGGAGCTGTTTTTT
V gene: TRBV5-6
clone size: NA
J gene: TRBJ2-2
D gene: NA

CDR3 protein: CSVWADSNQPQHF
CDR3 DNA: TGCAGCGTTTGGGCAGATAGCAATCAGCCCCAGCATTTT
V gene: TRBV29-1
clone size: NA
J gene: TRBJ1-5
D gene: NA

CDR3 protein: CASSPRPLMNTEAFF
CDR3 DNA: TGTGCCAGCTCACCCCGTCCACTCATGAACACTGAAGCTTTCTTT
V gene: TRBV18
clone size: NA
J gene: TRBJ1-1
D gene: NA

CDR3 protein: CASSQDPGLETGELFF
CDR3 DNA: TGTGCCAGCAGCCAAGATCCGGGACTAGAAACCGGGGAGCTGTTTTTT
V gene: TRBV4-2
clone size: many
J gene: TRBJ2-2
D gene: TRBD2

CDR3 protein: CASRHPKGTGLAQETQYF
CDR3 DNA: TGTGCCAGCAGACATCCTAAAGGGACAGGTTTAGCTCAAGAGACCCAGTACTTC
V gene: TRBV28
clone size: few
J gene: TRBJ2-5
D gene: TRBD1

CDR3 protein: CASSITGVDEQFF
CDR3 DNA: TGTGCCAGCAGCATAACAGGGGTCGATGAGCAGTTCTTC
V gene: TRBV5-5
clone size: NA
J gene: TRBJ2-1
D gene: TRBD1

CDR3 protein: CASSYSTSGSIEQFF
CDR3 DNA: TGTGCCAGCTCATATTCGACTAGCGGGAGTATTGAGCAGTTCTTC
V gene: TRBV18
clone size: few
J gene: TRBJ2-1
D gene: TRBD2

CDR3 protein: CASSFRGAGNSPLHF
CDR3 DNA: TGTGCCAGCAGTTTTCGGGGGGCAGGTAATTCACCCCTCCACTTT
V gene: TRBV28
clone size: once
J gene: TRBJ1-6
D gene: NA

CDR3 protein: CAISESKWSGASTDTQYF
CDR3 DNA: TGTGCCATCAGTGAGTCGAAGTGGAGCGGGGCGAGCACAGATACGCAGTATTTT
V gene: TRBV10-3
clone size: NA
J gene: TRBJ2-3
D gene: TRBD2

CDR3 protein: CASSPGLAGNNEQFF
CDR3 DNA: TGCGCCAGCAGCCCCGGACTAGCGGGAAACAATGAGCAGTTCTTC
V gene: TRBV4-1
clone size: NA
J gene: TRBJ2-1
D gene: TRBD2

CDR3 protein: CAWSGGGLGYTF
CDR3 DNA: TGTGCCTGGAGTGGTGGAGGGTTGGGCTACACCTTC
V gene: TRBV30
clone size: NA
J gene: TRBJ1-2
D gene: NA

CDR3 protein: CASSDSGRQVYGYTF
CDR3 DNA: TGTGCCAGCAGTGACTCGGGCAGACAAGTATATGGCTACACCTTC
V gene: TRBV6-5
clone size: NA
J gene: TRBJ1-2
D gene: NA

CDR3 protein: CASSQLGTGNTEAFF
CDR3 DNA: TGTGCCAGCAGCCAGCTTGGGACAGGAAACACTGAAGCTTTCTTT
V gene: TRBV11-2
clone size: NA
J gene: TRBJ1-1
D gene: TRBD1

CDR3 protein: CASGPGGELFF
CDR3 DNA: TGTGCCAGCGGGCCCGGAGGGGAGCTGTTTTTT
V gene: TRBV3-1/TRBV3-2
clone size: NA
J gene: TRBJ2-2
D gene: NA

CDR3 protein: CASSRDYGLAGYGIQETQYF
CDR3 DNA: TGTGCCAGCAGCCGCGACTACGGACTAGCGGGATACGGGATCCAAGAGACCCAGTACTTC
V gene: TRBV5-4
clone size: NA
J gene: TRBJ2-5
D gene: TRBD2

CDR3 protein: CASSRTSAKAGELFF
CDR3 DNA: TGTGCCAGCAGCCGGACTAGCGCGAAGGCCGGGGAGCTGTTTTTT
V gene: TRBV3-1/TRBV3-2
clone size: NA
J gene: TRBJ2-2
D gene: TRBD2

CDR3 protein: CASSLVQGLAFYEQYF
CDR3 DNA: TGTGCCAGCAGCTTGGTACAGGGTTTGGCGTTCTACGAGCAGTACTTC
V gene: TRBV5-4
clone size: NA
J gene: TRBJ2-7
D gene: NA

CDR3 protein: CAWSVFGTSGGLSPSTDTQYF
CDR3 DNA: TGTGCCTGGAGTGTCTTCGGGACTAGCGGGGGGTTGAGTCCTAGCACAGATACGCAGTATTTT
V gene: TRBV30
clone size: NA
J gene: TRBJ2-3
D gene: TRBD2

CDR3 protein: CASSNGFGSNEQFF
CDR3 DNA: TGTGCCAGCAGCAATGGTTTCGGGAGCAATGAGCAGTTCTTC
V gene: TRBV7-3
clone size: NA
J gene: TRBJ2-1
D gene: NA

CDR3 protein: CASSSHPGQLLYEQYF
CDR3 DNA: TGTGCCAGCAGCTCTCACCCGGGACAGTTGCTATACGAGCAGTACTTC
V gene: TRBV7-9
clone size: once
J gene: TRBJ2-7
D gene: TRBD1

CDR3 protein: CASSSGQGRSGYTF
CDR3 DNA: TGTGCCAGCAGCTCGGGACAGGGGCGAAGTGGCTACACCTTC
V gene: TRBV7-2
clone size: once
J gene: TRBJ1-2
D gene: TRBD1

CDR3 protein: CASSPPTGGGNQPQHF
CDR3 DNA: TGTGCCAGCTCACCACCGACAGGGGGCGGCAATCAGCCCCAGCATTTT
V gene: TRBV18
clone size: NA
J gene: TRBJ1-5
D gene: TRBD1

CDR3 protein: CASGYLGTNEQYF
CDR3 DNA: TGTGCCAGCGGTTATCTAGGGACTAACGAGCAGTACTTC
V gene: TRBV27
clone size: NA
J gene: TRBJ2-7
D gene: TRBD2

CDR3 protein: CAISETRTSGQGLLYEQYF
CDR3 DNA: TGTGCCATCAGTGAGACGAGAACTTCGGGACAGGGTCTTCTCTACGAGCAGTACTTC
V gene: TRBV10-3
clone size: few
J gene: TRBJ2-7
D gene: TRBD1

CDR3 protein: CARGLATDTQYF
CDR3 DNA: TGTGCCAGGGGACTAGCGACAGATACGCAGTATTTT
V gene: TRBV7-3
clone size: few
J gene: TRBJ2-3
D gene: TRBD2

CDR3 protein: CASRATDRDEKLFF
CDR3 DNA: TGTGCCAGCAGAGCCACGGACAGGGATGAAAAACTGTTTTTT
V gene: TRBV6-4
clone size: NA
J gene: TRBJ1-4
D gene: TRBD1

CDR3 protein: CASSLTGAAKPQHF
CDR3 DNA: TGTGCCAGCTCACTAACAGGGGCGGCGAAGCCCCAGCATTTT
V gene: TRBV18
clone size: NA
J gene: TRBJ1-5
D gene: TRBD1

CDR3 protein: CASSLLGSSGNTIYF
CDR3 DNA: TGTGCCAGCAGCTTGCTGGGCAGCTCTGGAAACACCATATATTTT
V gene: TRBV5-6
clone size: NA
J gene: TRBJ1-3
D gene: NA

CDR3 protein: CASSVGPGGSYEQYF
CDR3 DNA: TGTGCCAGCAGCGTAGGCCCAGGGGGCTCCTACGAGCAGTACTTC
V gene: TRBV9
clone size: NA
J gene: TRBJ2-7
D gene: TRBD1